This T cell receptor (beta chain) was identified in a study of identical twins. TCRdb recomputed calls from the 5' RACE reads with MiXCR, one row per CDR3 protein. Among around 960,000 distinct CDR3 sequences listed, 9% to 15% were seen once. Study findings and constraints: Twins' excess sharing was less marked for out-of-frame beta sequences. Models underestimated how often monozygotic twins shared out-of-frame TCR alpha. When twins shared out-of-frame alpha sequences, those sequences had excess low generation probability.

From germline, CDR1 is MGHRA and CDR2 YSYEKL. There are 15 residues in the CDR3. Trimming cost V 4 bases and J 1 base, with 10 bases left between them. Points on this clonotype: Antigen specificity is unknown.

The data also belong to a second study, concerning yellow fever vaccine responses in identical twins. As that report states: Among the twins, the vaccine T cell response reportedly seemed partly convergent and partly personalized.

This receptor was taken from a woman under 30 in good health. Material: PBMCs. V and J are TRBV4-1 and TRBJ2-2, with D possibly being TRBD2 (6 bases). The CDR3 region has the DNA TGCGCCAGCAGCCCCCAGGAGGGGAACACCGGGGAGCTGTTTTTT. It specifies CASSPQEGNTGELFF.